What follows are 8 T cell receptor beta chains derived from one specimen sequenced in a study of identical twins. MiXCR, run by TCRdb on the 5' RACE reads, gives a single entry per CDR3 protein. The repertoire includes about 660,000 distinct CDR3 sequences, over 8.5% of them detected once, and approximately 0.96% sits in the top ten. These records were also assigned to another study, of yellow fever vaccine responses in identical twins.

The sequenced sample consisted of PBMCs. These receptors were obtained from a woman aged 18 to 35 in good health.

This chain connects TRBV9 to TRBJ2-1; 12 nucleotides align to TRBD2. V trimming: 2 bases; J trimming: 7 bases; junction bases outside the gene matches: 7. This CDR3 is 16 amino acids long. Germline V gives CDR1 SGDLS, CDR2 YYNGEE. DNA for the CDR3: TGTGCCAGCAGCGTGCCTAGCGGGGGGGCCGTGAATGAGCAGTTCTTC. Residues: CASSVPSGGAVNEQFF.

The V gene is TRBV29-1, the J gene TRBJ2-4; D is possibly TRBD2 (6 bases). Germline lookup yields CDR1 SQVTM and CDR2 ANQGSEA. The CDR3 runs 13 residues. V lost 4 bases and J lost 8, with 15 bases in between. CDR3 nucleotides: TGCAGCGTTGGGACACTGCCGGGAGACATTCAGTACTTC. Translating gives CSVGTLPGDIQYF.

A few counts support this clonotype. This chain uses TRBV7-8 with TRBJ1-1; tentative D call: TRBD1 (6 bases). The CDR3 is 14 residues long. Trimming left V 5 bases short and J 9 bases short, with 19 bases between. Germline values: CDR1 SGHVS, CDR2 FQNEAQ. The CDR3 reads CASSITMVGQQAFF. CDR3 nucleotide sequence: TGTGCCAGCAGCATTACTATGGTAGGACAGCAAGCTTTCTTT.

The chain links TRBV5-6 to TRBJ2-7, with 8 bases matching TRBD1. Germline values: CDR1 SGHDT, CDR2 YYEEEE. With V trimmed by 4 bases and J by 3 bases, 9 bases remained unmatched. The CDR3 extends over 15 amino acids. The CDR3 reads CASSTLRQGSYEQYF. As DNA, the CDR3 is TGTGCCAGCAGCACCCTTCGACAGGGGAGCTACGAGCAGTACTTC. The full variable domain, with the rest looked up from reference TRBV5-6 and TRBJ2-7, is DAGVTQSPTHLIKTRGQQVTLRCSPKSGHDTVSWYQQALGQGPQFIFQYYEEEERQRGNFPDRFSGHQFPNYSSELNVNALLLGDSALYLCASSTLRQGSYEQYFGPGTRLTVT.

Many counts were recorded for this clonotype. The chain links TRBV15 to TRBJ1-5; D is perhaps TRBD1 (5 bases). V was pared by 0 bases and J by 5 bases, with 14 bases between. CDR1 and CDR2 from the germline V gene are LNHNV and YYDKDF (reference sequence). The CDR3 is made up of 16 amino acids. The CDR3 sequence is CATSRDPAGRHQPQHF. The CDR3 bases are TGTGCCACCAGCAGAGATCCGGCAGGGCGACATCAGCCCCAGCATTTT.

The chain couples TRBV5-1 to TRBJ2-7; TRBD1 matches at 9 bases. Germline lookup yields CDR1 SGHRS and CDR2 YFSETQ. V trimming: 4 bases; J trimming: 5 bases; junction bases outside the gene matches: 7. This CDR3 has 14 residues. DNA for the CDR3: TGCGCCAGCAGCCCGGGACAGGGCCCTCACGAGCAGTACTTC. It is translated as CASSPGQGPHEQYF.

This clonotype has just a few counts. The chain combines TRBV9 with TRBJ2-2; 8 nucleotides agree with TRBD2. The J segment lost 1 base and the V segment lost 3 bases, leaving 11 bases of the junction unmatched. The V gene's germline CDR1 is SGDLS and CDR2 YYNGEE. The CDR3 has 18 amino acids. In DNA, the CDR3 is TGTGCCAGCAGCGGGCGGACTCGGGGGGGGCAGAACACCGGGGAGCTGTTTTTT. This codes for CASSGRTRGGQNTGELFF.

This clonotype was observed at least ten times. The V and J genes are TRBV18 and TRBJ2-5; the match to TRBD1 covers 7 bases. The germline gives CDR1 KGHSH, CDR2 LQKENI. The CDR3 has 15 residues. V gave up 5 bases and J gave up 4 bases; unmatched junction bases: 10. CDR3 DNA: TGTGCCAGCTCAACACGATCAGGGGGACGAGAGACCCAGTACTTC. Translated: CASSTRSGGRETQYF.